The present entry profiles one T cell receptor beta chain with its context. The data originate from a study of blood T cell repertoires in COVID-19. Across the whole study: The origin of the acute and convalescent COVID-19 samples was the United States, Italy and Spain.

Study processing details: Using reference gene primer amplification, nucleated cell counts were estimated. The repertoire was sequenced with immunoSEQ multiplex PCR; TCRdb's copy has only in-frame clones and lacks some. V and J calls and clone size are copied from that table; D and trimming were computed from the DNA. The sample has some 150,000 clones, more than 70% seen once. Specimen: peripheral blood. The TCR was taken from a man aged 45-65 years with active or convalescent COVID-19.

The CDR3 bases are TGCGCCAGCAGCTTGGGTAGCGGGCCCACCGGGGAGCTGTTTTTT. Translation: CASSLGSGPTGELFF. V is TRBV5-1 and J is TRBJ2-2, with 7 bases that match TRBD2. Germline V gives CDR1 SGHRS, CDR2 YFSETQ. The CDR3 covers 15 residues. V lost 0 bases to trimming and J lost 4 bases; unmatched junction nucleotides: 3.